This T cell receptor (beta chain) was sequenced in a study of post-analysis software for immune sequencing data. Study findings and constraints: Patients showed TRBV5-6, TRBV5-1 and TRBV20-1 among roughly 5 TRBV segments more frequent than in controls.

The CDR3 is 12 residues long. Germline V lookup: CDR1 MNHNS, CDR2 SASEGT. V lost 7 bases, J lost 5 bases, and 9 bases lay in between. Unique molecular identifiers featured in each of the TCR beta cDNA libraries. TCRdb re-derived calls from the PCR reads in MiXCR, one entry per CDR3 protein. In the table there are approximately 730,000 distinct CDR3 sequences, 30% of which are singletons. As concerns this clonotype: The antigen is undetermined.

The V gene is TRBV6-1, the J gene TRBJ1-5, with TRBD1 as a possible D gene (6 bases). The specimen sequenced was blood. The receptor was isolated from a girl between 10 and 17 years old with multiple sclerosis. DNA for the CDR3: TGTGCCAGCAAGGGGGATTATCAGCCCCAGCATTTT. Translation gives CASKGDYQPQHF.